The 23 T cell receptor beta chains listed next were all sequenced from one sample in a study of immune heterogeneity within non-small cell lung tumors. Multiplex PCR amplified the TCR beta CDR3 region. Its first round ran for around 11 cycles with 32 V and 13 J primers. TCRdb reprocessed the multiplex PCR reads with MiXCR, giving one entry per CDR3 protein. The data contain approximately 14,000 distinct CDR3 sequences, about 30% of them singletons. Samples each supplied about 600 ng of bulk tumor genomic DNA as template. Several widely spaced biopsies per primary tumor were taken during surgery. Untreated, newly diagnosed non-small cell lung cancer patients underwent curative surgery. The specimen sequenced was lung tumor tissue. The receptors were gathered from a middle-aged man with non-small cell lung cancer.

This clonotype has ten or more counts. The CDR3 DNA follows: TGTGCCTGGAGGGGAATAGGGGTCGGCTATGGCTACACCTTC. Translating it yields CAWRGIGVGYGYTF. The rearrangement links TRBV30 to TRBJ1-2, with D perhaps matching TRBD1 (5 bases). The V gene lost 3 bases and the J gene lost 4 bases, with 15 bases spanning the gap. Germline assignment: CDR1 GTSNPN and CDR2 SVGIG (reference sequence). This CDR3 has 14 amino acids.

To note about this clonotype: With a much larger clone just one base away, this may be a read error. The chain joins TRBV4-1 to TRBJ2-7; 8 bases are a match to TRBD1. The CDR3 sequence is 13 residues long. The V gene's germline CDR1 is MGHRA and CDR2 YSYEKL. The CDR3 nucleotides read TGCGCCAGCAGCCACTCGGACAGGGACGATCAGTACTTC. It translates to CASSHSDRDDQYF.

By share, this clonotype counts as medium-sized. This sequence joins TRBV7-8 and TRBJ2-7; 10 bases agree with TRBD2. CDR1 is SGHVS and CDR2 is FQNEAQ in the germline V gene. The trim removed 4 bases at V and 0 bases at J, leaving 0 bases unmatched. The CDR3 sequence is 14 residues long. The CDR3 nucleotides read TGTGCCAGCAGCTCTAGCGGGAGCTCCTACGAGCAGTACTTC. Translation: CASSSSGSSYEQYF.

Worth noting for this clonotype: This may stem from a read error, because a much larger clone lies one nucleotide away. CDR3 sequence: CASAGRGSGPYERYF. The CDR3 DNA follows: TGTGCCAGCGCTGGAAGGGGTAGCGGACCCTACGAGCGGTACTTC. The genes are TRBV25-1 and TRBJ2-7; weak D call: TRBD2 (6 bases). Germline values: CDR1 MGHDK, CDR2 SYGVNS. The CDR3 is 15 residues long.

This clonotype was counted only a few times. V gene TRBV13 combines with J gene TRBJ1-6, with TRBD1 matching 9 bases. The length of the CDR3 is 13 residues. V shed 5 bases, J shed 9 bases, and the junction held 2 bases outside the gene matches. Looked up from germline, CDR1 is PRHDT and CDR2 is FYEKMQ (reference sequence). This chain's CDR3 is CASSRDRASPLHF. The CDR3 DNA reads TGTGCCAGCAGCCGGGACAGGGCTTCACCCCTCCACTTT.

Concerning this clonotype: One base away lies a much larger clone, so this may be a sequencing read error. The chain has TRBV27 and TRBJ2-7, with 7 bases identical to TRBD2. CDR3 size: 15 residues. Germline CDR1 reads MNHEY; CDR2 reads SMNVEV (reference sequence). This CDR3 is CSSSGGRTFSDEQYF. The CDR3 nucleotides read TGTTCCAGCAGTGGCGGGAGAACATTTTCTGACGAGCAGTACTTC.

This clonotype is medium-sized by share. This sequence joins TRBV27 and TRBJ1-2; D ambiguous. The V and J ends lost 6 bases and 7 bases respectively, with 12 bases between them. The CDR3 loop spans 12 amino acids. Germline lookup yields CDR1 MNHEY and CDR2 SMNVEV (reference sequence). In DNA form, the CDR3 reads TGTGCCAGCAGCACGTCTCGCTCTGGCTACACCTTC. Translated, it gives CASSTSRSGYTF.

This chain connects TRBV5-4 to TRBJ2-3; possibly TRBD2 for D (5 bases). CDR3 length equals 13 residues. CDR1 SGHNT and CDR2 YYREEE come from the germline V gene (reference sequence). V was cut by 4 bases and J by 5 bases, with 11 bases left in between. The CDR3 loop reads CASSRRGQDTQYF. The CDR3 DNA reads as TGTGCCAGCAGCCGGCGAGGGCAAGATACGCAGTATTTT.

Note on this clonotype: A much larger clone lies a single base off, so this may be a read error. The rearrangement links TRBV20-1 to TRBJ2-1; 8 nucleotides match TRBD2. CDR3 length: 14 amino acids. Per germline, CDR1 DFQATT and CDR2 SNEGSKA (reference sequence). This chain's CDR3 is CSAPQRETDNDQFF. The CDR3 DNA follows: TGCAGTGCTCCCCAGCGGGAGACGGACAATGATCAGTTCTTC.

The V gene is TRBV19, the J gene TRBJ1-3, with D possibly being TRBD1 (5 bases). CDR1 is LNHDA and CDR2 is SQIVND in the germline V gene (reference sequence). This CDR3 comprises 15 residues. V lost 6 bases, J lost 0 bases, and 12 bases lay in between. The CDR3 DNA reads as TGTGCCAGTAGAGGGACGGGGAGCTCTGGAAACACCATATATTTT. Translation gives CASRGTGSSGNTIYF.

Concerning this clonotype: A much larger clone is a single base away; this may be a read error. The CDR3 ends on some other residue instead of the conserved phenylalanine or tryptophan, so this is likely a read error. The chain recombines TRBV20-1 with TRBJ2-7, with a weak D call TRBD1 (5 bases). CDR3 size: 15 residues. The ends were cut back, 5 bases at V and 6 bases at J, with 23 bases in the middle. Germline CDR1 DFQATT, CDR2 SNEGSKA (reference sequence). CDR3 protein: CSAPTIGQSAGEQYL. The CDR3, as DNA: TGCAGTGCTCCTACAATTGGACAATCCGCCGGCGAGCAGTACTTA.

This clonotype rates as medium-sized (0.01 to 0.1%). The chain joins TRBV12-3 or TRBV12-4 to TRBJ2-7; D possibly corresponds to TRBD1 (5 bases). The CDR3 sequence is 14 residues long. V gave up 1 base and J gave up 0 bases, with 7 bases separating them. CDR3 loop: CASSLGQSSYEQYF. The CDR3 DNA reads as TGTGCCAGCAGTTTAGGACAGAGCTCCTACGAGCAGTACTTC.

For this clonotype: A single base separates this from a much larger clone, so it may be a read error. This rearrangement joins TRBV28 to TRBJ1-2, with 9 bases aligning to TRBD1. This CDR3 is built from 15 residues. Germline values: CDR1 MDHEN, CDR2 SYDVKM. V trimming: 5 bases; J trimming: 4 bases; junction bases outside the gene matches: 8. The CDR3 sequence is CASSLELTGGYGYTF. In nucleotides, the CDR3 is TGTGCCAGCAGTCTCGAATTGACAGGGGGCTATGGCTACACCTTC.

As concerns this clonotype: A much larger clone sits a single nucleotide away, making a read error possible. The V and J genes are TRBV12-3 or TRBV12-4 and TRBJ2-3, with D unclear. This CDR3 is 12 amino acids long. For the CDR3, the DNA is TGTGCCAACAGTTTATGGGTTGATACGCAGTATTTT. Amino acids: CANSLWVDTQYF.

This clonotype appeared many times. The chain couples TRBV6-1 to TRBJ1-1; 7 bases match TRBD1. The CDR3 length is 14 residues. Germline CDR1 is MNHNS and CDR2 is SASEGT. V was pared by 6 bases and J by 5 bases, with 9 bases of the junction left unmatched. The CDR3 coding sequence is TGTGCCAGCAGCACTGATCGACAGGGTACTGAAGCTTTCTTT. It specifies CASSTDRQGTEAFF.

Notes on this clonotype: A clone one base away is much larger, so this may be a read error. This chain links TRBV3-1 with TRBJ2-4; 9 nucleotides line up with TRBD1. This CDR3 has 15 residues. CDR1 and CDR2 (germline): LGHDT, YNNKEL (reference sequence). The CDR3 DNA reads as TGTGCCAGCAGGAGGGAACAGGGGGCGCCCAATGAGCAGATCTTC. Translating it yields CASRREQGAPNEQIF.

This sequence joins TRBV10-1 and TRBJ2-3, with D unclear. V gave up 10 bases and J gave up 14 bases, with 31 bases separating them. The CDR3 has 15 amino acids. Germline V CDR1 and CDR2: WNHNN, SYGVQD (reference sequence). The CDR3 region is CATARSTVAASILYF. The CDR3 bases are TGCGCCACAGCGAGGAGTACAGTCGCTGCGTCGATCCTGTATTTT.

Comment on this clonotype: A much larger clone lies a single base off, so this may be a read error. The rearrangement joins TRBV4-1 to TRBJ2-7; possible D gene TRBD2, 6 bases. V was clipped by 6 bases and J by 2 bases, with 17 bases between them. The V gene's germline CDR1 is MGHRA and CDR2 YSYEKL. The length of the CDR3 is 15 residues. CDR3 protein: CASSEPGLLPYEQYF. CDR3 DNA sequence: TGCGCCAGCAGTGAACCGGGACTCCTACCCTACGAGCAGTACTTC.

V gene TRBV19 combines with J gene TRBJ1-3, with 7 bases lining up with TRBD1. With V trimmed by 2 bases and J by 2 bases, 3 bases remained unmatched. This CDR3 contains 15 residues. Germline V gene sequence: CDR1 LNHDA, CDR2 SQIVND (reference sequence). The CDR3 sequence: CASSIPTGAGNTIYF. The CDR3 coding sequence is TGTGCCAGTAGTATACCCACAGGGGCTGGAAACACCATATATTTT.

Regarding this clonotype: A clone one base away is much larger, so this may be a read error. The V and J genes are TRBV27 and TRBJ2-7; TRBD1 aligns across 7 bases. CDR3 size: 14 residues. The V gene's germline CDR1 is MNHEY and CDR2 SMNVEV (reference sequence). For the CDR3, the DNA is TGTGCCGGCAGTCACCCGGGACAGTTCTACGAGCAGTACTTC. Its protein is CAGSHPGQFYEQYF.

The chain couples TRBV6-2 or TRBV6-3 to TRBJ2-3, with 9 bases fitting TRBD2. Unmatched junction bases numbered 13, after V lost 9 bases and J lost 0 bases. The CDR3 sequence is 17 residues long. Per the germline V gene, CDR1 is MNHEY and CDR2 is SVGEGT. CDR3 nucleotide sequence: TGTGCCAGAAGGGCTAGCGGGATTAGCTTTAGCACAGATACGCAGTATTTT. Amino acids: CARRASGISFSTDTQYF.

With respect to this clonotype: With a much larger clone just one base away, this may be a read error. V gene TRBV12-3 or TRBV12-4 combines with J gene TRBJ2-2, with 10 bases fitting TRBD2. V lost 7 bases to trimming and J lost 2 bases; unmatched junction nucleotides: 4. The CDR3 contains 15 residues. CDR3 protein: CASTGTSENTGELFF. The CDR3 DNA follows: TGTGCCAGCACTGGGACTAGCGAAAACACCGGGGAGCTGTTTTTT.

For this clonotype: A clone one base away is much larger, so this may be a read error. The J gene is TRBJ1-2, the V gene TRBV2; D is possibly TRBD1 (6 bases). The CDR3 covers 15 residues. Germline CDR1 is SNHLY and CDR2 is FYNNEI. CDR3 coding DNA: TGTGTCAGCAGTCCGCAGGGGTCCACCAACTATGGCTACACCTTC. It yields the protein CVSSPQGSTNYGYTF.